A selection of T cell receptor beta chains follows, all from one sample in a study of blood T cell repertoires in COVID-19. Repertoires were generated with immunoSEQ multiplex PCR, while TCRdb's copy carries only in-frame clones and drops some. Counted here are more than 95,000 clones, more than 75% occurring once; the ten biggest clones make up 15%. The sample was peripheral blood. These receptors were obtained from a man aged 50-60 years with acute or convalescent COVID-19. The CDR3 runs from the conserved cysteine through the conserved F or W. The order of the fields is CDR3 length, D gene, J gene, V gene, clone size, CDR3 protein, CDR3 DNA. D genes are given only for firm matches. Part of the rows lack a size; the others show once, few, many or a class for expanded clones.

length: 15; D: TRBD2; J: TRBJ2-7; V: TRBV5-4; size: -; CDR3: CASSDGTSGTYEQYF; DNA: TGTGCCAGCAGCGACGGGACTAGCGGCACCTACGAGCAGTACTTC
length: 13; D: -; J: TRBJ1-1; V: TRBV12-3/TRBV12-4; size: -; CDR3: CASSFAISQRAFF; DNA: TGTGCCAGCAGTTTTGCAATTTCACAAAGAGCTTTCTTT
length: 15; D: TRBD2; J: TRBJ2-1; V: TRBV20-1; size: -; CDR3: CSASPPGRAYNEQFF; DNA: TGCAGTGCTAGTCCCCCCGGGAGGGCCTACAATGAGCAGTTCTTC
length: 16; D: TRBD1; J: TRBJ2-1; V: TRBV2; size: -; CDR3: CASSLTGGLGNNEQFF; DNA: TGTGCCAGCAGTCTGACAGGGGGTCTTGGAAACAATGAGCAGTTCTTC
length: 14; D: -; J: TRBJ2-3; V: TRBV30; size: -; CDR3: CAWSAHAGTDTQYF; DNA: TGTGCCTGGAGCGCCCATGCGGGCACAGATACGCAGTATTTT
length: 15; D: -; J: TRBJ2-3; V: TRBV19; size: -; CDR3: CASSIRSLGQDTQYF; DNA: TGTGCCAGTAGTATTCGAAGTCTGGGGCAGGATACGCAGTATTTT
length: 16; D: -; J: TRBJ2-3; V: TRBV3-1/TRBV3-2; size: -; CDR3: CASSQVDITLTDTQYF; DNA: TGTGCCAGCAGCCAAGTTGACATTACCCTCACAGATACGCAGTATTTT
length: 13; D: -; J: TRBJ2-7; V: TRBV28; size: -; CDR3: CASSLAGSYEQYF; DNA: TGTGCCAGCAGTTTAGCGGGCTCCTACGAGCAGTACTTC
length: 14; D: -; J: TRBJ1-1; V: TRBV6-5; size: -; CDR3: CASSYFTGNTEAFF; DNA: TGTGCCAGCAGTTACTTTACAGGAAACACTGAAGCTTTCTTT
length: 13; D: TRBD1; J: TRBJ2-5; V: TRBV29-1; size: -; CDR3: CSVVGRGKETQYF; DNA: TGCAGCGTTGTAGGCAGGGGGAAAGAGACCCAGTACTTC
length: 14; D: -; J: TRBJ2-2; V: TRBV7-9; size: -; CDR3: CASSIRQNTGELFF; DNA: TGTGCCAGCAGCATTCGACAGAACACCGGGGAGCTGTTTTTT
length: 17; D: TRBD2; J: TRBJ2-7; V: TRBV3-1/TRBV3-2; size: -; CDR3: CASSPKEISGAPYEQYF; DNA: TGTGCCAGCAGCCCGAAAGAGATAAGCGGGGCCCCCTACGAGCAGTACTTC
length: 15; D: TRBD1; J: TRBJ1-6; V: TRBV28; size: -; CDR3: CASSQPGDSGKSLHF; DNA: TGTGCCAGCAGCCAACCTGGGGACAGTGGGAAATCCCTCCACTTT
length: 12; D: -; J: TRBJ2-3; V: TRBV25-1; size: -; CDR3: CASSPGADTQYF; DNA: TGTGCCAGCAGTCCAGGGGCCGATACGCAGTATTTT
length: 13; D: -; J: TRBJ1-1; V: TRBV24-1; size: -; CDR3: CATRERGGTEAFF; DNA: TGTGCCACCAGAGAAAGGGGAGGAACTGAAGCTTTCTTT
length: 19; D: -; J: TRBJ2-1; V: TRBV4-1; size: once; CDR3: CASSQEYGAGGLYYNEQFF; DNA: TGCGCCAGCAGCCAAGAATATGGGGCTGGGGGACTGTACTACAATGAGCAGTTCTTC
length: 15; D: TRBD1; J: TRBJ1-1; V: TRBV6-5; size: -; CDR3: CASRGQGAGDTEAFF; DNA: TGTGCCAGCAGAGGACAGGGGGCAGGGGACACTGAAGCTTTCTTT
length: 13; D: -; J: TRBJ2-1; V: TRBV7-2; size: -; CDR3: CASSLGPYNEQFF; DNA: TGTGCCAGCAGCCTAGGTCCTTACAATGAGCAGTTCTTC
length: 13; D: TRBD2; J: TRBJ2-2; V: TRBV29-1; size: few; CDR3: CSATRTSPGELFF; DNA: TGCAGCGCCACCCGGACTAGCCCCGGGGAGCTGTTTTTT
length: 14; D: -; J: TRBJ1-2; V: TRBV6-5; size: -; CDR3: CASSLSTGTYGYTF; DNA: TGTGCCAGCAGTCTTAGTACAGGGACCTATGGCTACACCTTC
length: 16; D: TRBD2; J: TRBJ2-2; V: TRBV28; size: -; CDR3: CASSSSGGRNTGELFF; DNA: TGTGCCAGCAGCTCCAGCGGGGGGCGGAACACCGGGGAGCTGTTTTTT
length: 15; D: -; J: TRBJ2-2; V: TRBV2; size: -; CDR3: CASRPKLSNTGELFF; DNA: TGTGCCAGCAGACCCAAGTTGAGCAACACCGGGGAGCTGTTTTTT
length: 14; D: -; J: TRBJ2-5; V: TRBV14; size: -; CDR3: CASSPGVWGETQYF; DNA: TGTGCCAGCAGCCCAGGGGTTTGGGGAGAGACCCAGTACTTC
length: 14; D: TRBD2; J: TRBJ2-3; V: TRBV29-1; size: -; CDR3: CSVTSGIRTDTQYF; DNA: TGCAGCGTTACTAGCGGGATCCGCACAGATACGCAGTATTTT
length: 13; D: -; J: TRBJ2-7; V: TRBV12-3/TRBV12-4; size: -; CDR3: CASALGTSYEQYF; DNA: TGTGCCAGCGCCCTTGGGACAAGTTACGAGCAGTACTTC
length: 16; D: TRBD2; J: TRBJ2-1; V: TRBV6-2/TRBV6-3; size: -; CDR3: CASSYHWQGGDNEQFF; DNA: TGTGCCAGCAGTTACCATTGGCAGGGAGGGGACAATGAGCAGTTCTTC
length: 16; D: TRBD2; J: TRBJ2-3; V: TRBV5-1; size: -; CDR3: CASSWGQREGADTQYF; DNA: TGCGCCAGCAGCTGGGGGCAGCGGGAGGGAGCAGATACGCAGTATTTT
length: 13; D: -; J: TRBJ2-1; V: TRBV6-5; size: many; CDR3: CASSTTTLQGQFF; DNA: TGTGCCAGCAGTACTACCACCCTCCAGGGGCAGTTCTTC
length: 15; D: TRBD1; J: TRBJ1-2; V: TRBV28; size: -; CDR3: CASSLSVSFRGGYTF; DNA: TGTGCCAGCAGTTTATCGGTCAGCTTCAGGGGGGGCTACACCTTC
length: 15; D: TRBD2; J: TRBJ2-7; V: TRBV27; size: -; CDR3: CASSLGLAGTYEQYF; DNA: TGTGCCAGCAGTTTGGGACTAGCGGGAACCTACGAGCAGTACTTC
length: 17; D: -; J: TRBJ2-7; V: TRBV30; size: -; CDR3: CAWSVRGLGQGLYEQYF; DNA: TGTGCCTGGAGTGTAAGGGGGTTGGGGCAGGGGTTGTACGAGCAGTACTTC
length: 14; D: TRBD2; J: TRBJ2-7; V: TRBV9; size: -; CDR3: CASSSGLAVYEQYF; DNA: TGTGCCAGCAGCTCGGGACTAGCGGTGTACGAGCAGTACTTC
length: 13; D: -; J: TRBJ2-5; V: TRBV12-3/TRBV12-4; size: -; CDR3: CASSFDRKETQYF; DNA: TGTGCCAGCAGTTTCGACAGGAAAGAGACCCAGTACTTC
length: 14; D: TRBD2; J: TRBJ2-3; V: TRBV5-1; size: few; CDR3: CASQRELGTDTQYF; DNA: TGCGCCTCCCAGCGGGAGCTTGGCACAGATACGCAGTATTTT
length: 15; D: -; J: TRBJ2-1; V: TRBV6-5; size: -; CDR3: CASSYDSNVYNEQFF; DNA: TGTGCCAGCAGTTACGACAGTAATGTCTACAATGAGCAGTTCTTC
length: 13; D: -; J: TRBJ2-1; V: TRBV29-1; size: -; CDR3: CSAAVSSYNEQFF; DNA: TGCAGCGCAGCCGTGAGCTCCTACAATGAGCAGTTCTTC
length: 21; D: -; J: TRBJ1-1; V: TRBV21-1; size: -; CDR3: CASSKRTGQGYSGDLNTEAFF; DNA: TGTGCCAGCAGCAAACGGACGGGACAGGGGTACAGTGGGGATCTGAACACTGAAGCTTTCTTT
length: 13; D: -; J: TRBJ2-7; V: TRBV5-1; size: -; CDR3: CASSERPSYEQYF; DNA: TGCGCCAGCAGCGAGCGGCCTTCCTACGAGCAGTACTTC
length: 14; D: -; J: TRBJ2-7; V: TRBV6-5; size: -; CDR3: CASSKPGLPYEQYF; DNA: TGTGCCAGCAGTAAACCAGGCCTACCCTACGAGCAGTACTTC
length: 16; D: -; J: TRBJ2-5; V: TRBV27; size: -; CDR3: CASSSLSRGREETQYF; DNA: TGTGCCAGCAGCTCACTGAGTAGGGGAAGAGAAGAGACCCAGTACTTC
length: 15; D: TRBD2; J: TRBJ2-7; V: TRBV18; size: once; CDR3: CASSPTSGSPYEQYF; DNA: TGTGCCAGCTCGCCCACTAGCGGGAGTCCCTACGAGCAGTACTTC
length: 13; D: -; J: TRBJ1-4; V: TRBV5-1; size: few; CDR3: CASSPGLNEKLFF; DNA: TGCGCCAGCAGCCCTGGACTCAATGAAAAACTGTTTTTT
length: 13; D: -; J: TRBJ2-7; V: TRBV11-2; size: -; CDR3: CASALSLFGEQYF; DNA: TGTGCCAGCGCTCTGAGCCTGTTCGGCGAGCAGTACTTC
length: 16; D: TRBD1; J: TRBJ1-4; V: TRBV3-1/TRBV3-2; size: few; CDR3: CASSHGQGRTNEKLFF; DNA: TGTGCCAGCAGCCACGGACAGGGACGTACTAATGAAAAACTGTTTTTT
length: 14; D: -; J: TRBJ1-1; V: TRBV3-1/TRBV3-2; size: few; CDR3: CASSLQTGITEAFF; DNA: TGTGCCAGCAGCCTTCAAACAGGGATCACTGAAGCTTTCTTT
length: 12; D: -; J: TRBJ1-4; V: TRBV7-9; size: -; CDR3: CASSFAAEKLFF; DNA: TGTGCCAGCAGCTTCGCTGCGGAAAAACTGTTTTTT
length: 14; D: TRBD1; J: TRBJ2-5; V: TRBV19; size: -; CDR3: CASRDRGLAETQYF; DNA: TGTGCCAGTCGGGACAGGGGTTTGGCAGAGACCCAGTACTTC
length: 15; D: TRBD2; J: TRBJ2-1; V: TRBV6-5; size: -; CDR3: CASSFGRAGGNEQFF; DNA: TGTGCCAGCAGTTTCGGGAGGGCCGGGGGGAATGAGCAGTTCTTC
length: 13; D: -; J: TRBJ2-7; V: TRBV7-9; size: -; CDR3: CASSPGFSYEQYF; DNA: TGTGCCAGCAGCCCCGGGTTCTCCTACGAGCAGTACTTC
length: 15; D: TRBD1; J: TRBJ1-2; V: TRBV24-1; size: -; CDR3: CATSEPGTGSVGYTF; DNA: TGTGCCACCAGTGAACCGGGGACAGGATCGGTTGGCTACACCTTC
length: 13; D: -; J: TRBJ1-4; V: TRBV3-1/TRBV3-2; size: -; CDR3: CASSQDANSPKIF; DNA: TGTGCCAGCAGCCAAGATGCGAACAGCCCCAAGATTTTT
length: 15; D: TRBD1; J: TRBJ2-5; V: TRBV5-4; size: -; CDR3: CASSPGQGAGETQYF; DNA: TGTGCCAGCAGCCCGGGACAGGGGGCGGGGGAGACCCAGTACTTC
length: 14; D: TRBD1; J: TRBJ2-7; V: TRBV19; size: -; CDR3: CASSLDRGHYEQYF; DNA: TGTGCCAGTAGCTTAGACAGGGGGCATTACGAGCAGTACTTC